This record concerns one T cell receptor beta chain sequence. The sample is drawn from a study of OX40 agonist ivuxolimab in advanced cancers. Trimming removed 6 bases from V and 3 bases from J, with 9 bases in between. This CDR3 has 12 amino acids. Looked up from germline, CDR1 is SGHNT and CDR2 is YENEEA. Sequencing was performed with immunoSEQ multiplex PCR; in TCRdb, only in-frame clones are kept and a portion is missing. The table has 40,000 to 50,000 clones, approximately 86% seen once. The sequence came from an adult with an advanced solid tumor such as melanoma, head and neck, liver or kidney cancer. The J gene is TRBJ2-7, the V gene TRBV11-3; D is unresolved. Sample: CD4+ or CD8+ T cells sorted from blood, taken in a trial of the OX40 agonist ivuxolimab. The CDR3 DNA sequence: TGTGCCAGCAGTTTCAGAAACTACGAGCAGTACTTC. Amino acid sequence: CASSFRNYEQYF.